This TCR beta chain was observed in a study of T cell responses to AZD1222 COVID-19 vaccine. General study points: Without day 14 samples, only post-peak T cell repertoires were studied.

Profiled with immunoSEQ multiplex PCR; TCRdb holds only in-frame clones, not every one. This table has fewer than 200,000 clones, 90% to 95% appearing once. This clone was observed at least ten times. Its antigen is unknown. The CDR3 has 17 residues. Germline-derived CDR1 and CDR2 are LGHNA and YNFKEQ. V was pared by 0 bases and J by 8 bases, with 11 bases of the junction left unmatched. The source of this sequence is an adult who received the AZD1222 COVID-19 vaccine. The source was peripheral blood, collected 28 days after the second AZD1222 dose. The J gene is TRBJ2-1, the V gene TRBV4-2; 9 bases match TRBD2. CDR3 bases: TGTGCCAGCAGCCAAGAAGGAGCCAGCGGGGGGAGAGATGAGCAGTTCTTC. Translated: CASSQEGASGGRDEQFF.